This is a list of T cell receptor beta chains from one sample in a study of blood T cell repertoires in COVID-19. Assay used: immunoSEQ multiplex PCR; TCRdb lists only in-frame clones, some missing. Among about 190,000 clones listed, 65% to 80% were seen once. What was sequenced was PBMCs or T cells enriched from blood (not recorded which). All receptors derive from a woman in her 50s with acute COVID-19. The CDR3 runs from the conserved cysteine through the conserved F or W. D genes are given only for firm matches. Part of the rows lack a size; the others show once, few, many or a class for expanded clones.

V: TRBV5-4; size: NA; J: TRBJ2-5; D: TRBD2; DNA: TGTGCCAGCAGCGCTAGTAGCGGGAGCAAGTGGACCCAGTACTTC; CDR3: CASSASSGSKWTQYF
V: TRBV7-2; size: once; J: TRBJ2-3; D: NA; DNA: TGTGCCAGCGGGACTCCAGATACGCAGTATTTT; CDR3: CASGTPDTQYF
V: TRBV27; size: NA; J: TRBJ2-2; D: NA; DNA: TGTGCCAGCGAAAGCCTACCCACCGGGGAGCTGTTTTTT; CDR3: CASESLPTGELFF
V: TRBV3-1/TRBV3-2; size: once; J: TRBJ1-5; D: NA; DNA: TGTGCCAGCAGTCGGGGGGCGATGTCAAATCAGCCCCAGCATTTT; CDR3: CASSRGAMSNQPQHF
V: TRBV14; size: NA; J: TRBJ1-5; D: TRBD1; DNA: TGTGCCAGCAGCCTGAACACAGGGGAGCCCCAGCATTTT; CDR3: CASSLNTGEPQHF
V: TRBV7-9; size: NA; J: TRBJ2-1; D: NA; DNA: TGTGCCAGCAGCCCATGGGGTGGGACTGGGGGTAATGAGCAGTTCTTC; CDR3: CASSPWGGTGGNEQFF
V: TRBV7-9; size: once; J: TRBJ1-1; D: NA; DNA: TGTGCCAGCAGCCCGGGGGGGGGTTCGGAGATGAACACTGAAGCTTTCTTT; CDR3: CASSPGGGSEMNTEAFF
V: TRBV28; size: NA; J: TRBJ1-1; D: NA; DNA: TGTGCCAGCAGCCCGCTCCTCGCGGACACTGAAGCTTTCTTT; CDR3: CASSPLLADTEAFF
V: TRBV25-1; size: NA; J: TRBJ1-2; D: NA; DNA: TGTGCCAGCAGTGAACCGGGAAGGACCGGCCCTTTCATGGGTGGCTACACCTTC; CDR3: CASSEPGRTGPFMGGYTF
V: TRBV24-1; size: once; J: TRBJ2-3; D: TRBD1; DNA: TGTGCCACCAGTGTCAGGGGGACATCTTTGGATACGCAGTATTTT; CDR3: CATSVRGTSLDTQYF
V: TRBV24-1; size: NA; J: TRBJ2-1; D: NA; DNA: TGTGCCACCAGCGCGGGGTATAGCTCCTACAATGAGCAGTTCTTC; CDR3: CATSAGYSSYNEQFF
V: TRBV2; size: NA; J: TRBJ2-5; D: TRBD1; DNA: TGTGCCAGCAGTGGGGACAGGGGGCTTCAAGAGACCCAGTACTTC; CDR3: CASSGDRGLQETQYF
V: TRBV5-1; size: NA; J: TRBJ2-1; D: TRBD2; DNA: TGCGCCAGCAGCACCGGGACTAACTCCTACAATGAGCAGTTCTTC; CDR3: CASSTGTNSYNEQFF
V: TRBV6-6; size: NA; J: TRBJ2-1; D: TRBD2; DNA: TGTGCCAGCAGCCGCGAACTAGCGGGGGGTACACCCGAGCAGTTCTTC; CDR3: CASSRELAGGTPEQFF
V: TRBV9; size: NA; J: TRBJ2-3; D: TRBD1; DNA: TGTGCCAGCAGCGCAACGACAGGGAAAGCGCAGTATTTT; CDR3: CASSATTGKAQYF
V: TRBV7-9; size: once; J: TRBJ1-4; D: TRBD1; DNA: TGTGCCAGCAGCTTCGACAGGGGTTGGTCATGGCGATCTAATGAAAAACTGTTTTTT; CDR3: CASSFDRGWSWRSNEKLFF
V: TRBV12-3/TRBV12-4; size: NA; J: TRBJ1-6; D: TRBD1; DNA: TGTGCCAGCAGATTTGGGGGACAGTCACCCCTCCACTTT; CDR3: CASRFGGQSPLHF
V: TRBV18; size: NA; J: TRBJ2-1; D: TRBD1; DNA: TGTGCCAGCTCACTGGACAGGGGGCAGTTCTTC; CDR3: CASSLDRGQFF
V: TRBV7-3; size: few; J: TRBJ2-1; D: NA; DNA: TGTGCCAGCAGCTCCGATAACCGGGGTCATGAGCAGTTCTTC; CDR3: CASSSDNRGHEQFF
V: TRBV7-3; size: NA; J: TRBJ2-1; D: NA; DNA: TGTGCCAGCAGCTTAAAGGACACGTACAATGAGCAGTTCTTC; CDR3: CASSLKDTYNEQFF
V: TRBV28; size: NA; J: TRBJ1-1; D: TRBD1; DNA: TGTGCCAGCAGTTCGACGACGATCCGGGACAGGGGATTTAGATTGAACACTGAAGCTTTCTTT; CDR3: CASSSTTIRDRGFRLNTEAFF
V: TRBV6-5; size: NA; J: TRBJ1-3; D: NA; DNA: TGTGCCAGCAGTACGGACAGAAGCTCTGGAAACACCATATATTTT; CDR3: CASSTDRSSGNTIYF